This entry describes one T cell receptor beta chain. Some clones are missing from TCRdb's copy, which holds only in-frame ones; the method was immunoSEQ multiplex PCR. Counted here are roughly 170,000 clones, approximately 78% occurring once; the ten biggest clones make up 17%. The source of the sample is a study of blood T cell repertoires in COVID-19. Turning to the study itself: COVID-19 samples, acute and convalescent, were from the United States, Italy and Spain. Sources were T cells, B-cell-depleted T cells, or PBMCs; the material itself was cDNA or gDNA.

The age range of participants was about 18 to 100 years, with residence in about two dozen US areas. Participants' reported clinical history set cohort assignment. Germline loops: CDR1 LGHNT, CDR2 FRNRAP. J lost 6 bases, V lost 6 bases, and 17 bases had no gene match. The CDR3 contains 17 residues. What was sequenced was PBMCs or T cells enriched from blood (not recorded which). This receptor was identified in a woman aged 45-65 years who had recovered from COVID-19. The chain recombines TRBV12-5 with TRBJ2-7, with TRBD1 matching over 10 bases. The CDR3 is CASGPHGPGQGSPEQYF. CDR3 sequence (DNA): TGTGCTAGTGGCCCCCATGGTCCGGGACAGGGGTCCCCCGAGCAGTACTTC.